This TCR beta chain comes out of a study of shared clonotypes between healthy human individuals. CDR3 length: 16 amino acids. V lost 4 bases, J lost 0 bases, and 3 bases stayed unmatched. Germline V gives CDR1 MNHEY, CDR2 SVGAGI. Clones were read by immunoSEQ multiplex PCR, and TCRdb kept only the in-frame ones, dropping some. The sample contains some 2 million clones, over 85% of which appear only once. This receptor was identified in a man younger than 30 in good health. The chain joins TRBV6-5 to TRBJ1-3, with 10 bases fitting TRBD1. The sample was naive CD4+ T cells sorted from blood. This sample's subset: CD45RA+ positively selected. The CDR3 sequence: CASSFRDRGSGNTIYF. CDR3 DNA: TGTGCCAGCAGTTTCCGGGACAGGGGCTCTGGAAACACCATATATTTT.